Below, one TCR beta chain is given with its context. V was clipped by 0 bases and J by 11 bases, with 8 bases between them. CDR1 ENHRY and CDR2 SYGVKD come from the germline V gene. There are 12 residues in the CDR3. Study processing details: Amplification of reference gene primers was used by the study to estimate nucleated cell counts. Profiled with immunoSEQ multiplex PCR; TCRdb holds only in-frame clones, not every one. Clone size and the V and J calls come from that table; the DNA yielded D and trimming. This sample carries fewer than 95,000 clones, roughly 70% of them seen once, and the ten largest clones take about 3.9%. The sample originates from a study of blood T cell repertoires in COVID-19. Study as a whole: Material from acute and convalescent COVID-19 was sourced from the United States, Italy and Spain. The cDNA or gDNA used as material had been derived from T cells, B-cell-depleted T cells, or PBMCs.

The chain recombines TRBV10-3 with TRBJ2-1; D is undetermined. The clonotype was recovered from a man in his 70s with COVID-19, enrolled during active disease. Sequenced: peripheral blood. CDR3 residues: CAISESRQQQFF. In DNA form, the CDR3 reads TGTGCCATCAGTGAGTCGAGGCAGCAGCAGTTCTTC.